A selection of T cell receptor beta chains follows, all from one sample in a study of CD8+ T cells in alopecia areata. Measured with immunoSEQ multiplex PCR; TCRdb has only the in-frame clones, and not every one. The data show under 150,000 clones, less than 60% seen once. The sequenced sample was CD4+ T cells sorted from blood, obtained at week 24, from a patient treated with tofacitinib. The receptors were sampled from a human donor with alopecia areata. The CDR3 runs from the conserved cysteine through the conserved F or W. A D gene is named only where the DNA matches it firmly. The listing skips clone size in some rows; elsewhere it reads once, few, many or a size class.

d_call	clone_size	v_call	j_call	cdr3_aa	cdr3_nt
TRBD2	NA	TRBV7-2	TRBJ2-7	CASRTTSGGNYEQYF	TGTGCCAGCAGGACCACTAGCGGGGGGAACTACGAGCAGTACTTC
NA	few	TRBV29-1	TRBJ2-5	CSVERGIQETQYF	TGCAGCGTTGAAAGGGGAATCCAAGAGACCCAGTACTTC
NA	few	TRBV6-5	TRBJ2-7	CASRAKYEQYF	TGTGCCAGCAGGGCTAAATACGAGCAGTACTTC
TRBD2	few	TRBV7-2	TRBJ2-3	CASSSGLAGLTTDTQYF	TGTGCCAGCAGCTCAGGACTAGCGGGGCTTACCACGGATACGCAGTATTTT
NA	NA	TRBV29-1	TRBJ1-1	CSVEKRLYSMNTEAFF	TGCAGCGTTGAGAAGAGGCTCTATTCGATGAACACTGAAGCTTTCTTT
TRBD1	NA	TRBV29-1	TRBJ1-2	CSVRVPGQGILYGYTF	TGCAGCGTTCGCGTTCCGGGACAGGGGATCCTATATGGCTACACCTTC
TRBD1	NA	TRBV25-1	TRBJ2-5	CASSVAGTVETQYF	TGTGCCAGCAGCGTCGCCGGGACAGTGGAGACCCAGTACTTC
NA	few	TRBV18	TRBJ1-1	CASSPPNREGVEAFF	TGTGCCAGCTCACCACCGAACAGGGAAGGGGTTGAAGCTTTCTTT
TRBD1	once	TRBV5-1	TRBJ2-7	CASSPRTGDEQYF	TGCGCCAGCAGCCCACGGACAGGGGACGAGCAGTACTTC
TRBD1	few	TRBV6-5	TRBJ1-5	CASRETGGYGQPQHF	TGTGCCAGCAGGGAAACAGGGGGATACGGTCAGCCCCAGCATTTT
TRBD1	NA	TRBV9	TRBJ2-3	CASSVGTGSTDTQYF	TGTGCCAGCAGCGTCGGGACAGGGAGTACAGATACGCAGTATTTT
NA	NA	TRBV27	TRBJ2-3	CASTRPHTQYF	TGTGCCAGCACGCGGCCCCATACGCAGTATTTT
NA	NA	TRBV25-1	TRBJ1-1	CASSVTGTNTEAFF	TGTGCCAGCAGTGTTACCGGGACGAACACTGAAGCTTTCTTT
TRBD1	NA	TRBV6-5	TRBJ1-1	CASSSGDSINTEAFF	TGTGCCAGCAGTTCCGGGGACAGCATAAACACTGAAGCTTTCTTT
NA	NA	TRBV10-3	TRBJ2-3	CAISESTGSSTDTQYF	TGTGCCATCAGTGAGTCGACGGGGTCTAGCACAGATACGCAGTATTTT
NA	NA	TRBV5-6	TRBJ1-2	CASSLPDFPYGYTF	TGTGCCAGCAGCTTGCCAGACTTCCCCTATGGCTACACCTTC
NA	NA	TRBV6-5	TRBJ1-6	CASSYSWELNSPLHF	TGTGCCAGCAGTTACTCGTGGGAGTTGAATTCACCCCTCCACTTT
NA	few	TRBV7-2	TRBJ1-5	CASSLVGSGNQPQHF	TGTGCCAGCAGCTTAGTAGGGAGCGGCAATCAGCCCCAGCATTTT
NA	NA	TRBV29-1	TRBJ2-7	CSVRGVYEQYF	TGCAGCGTTCGCGGTGTCTACGAGCAGTACTTC
TRBD1	NA	TRBV7-9	TRBJ1-2	CASSPMGGTGFFGYTF	TGTGCCAGCAGCCCGATGGGTGGGACAGGATTCTTTGGCTACACCTTC